These 5 T cell receptor beta chains share one sample of origin, sequenced in a study of cytomegalovirus exposure and HLA in healthy donors. PCR involved 60 Vbeta and 13 Jbeta primers. Repertoires were generated with immunoSEQ multiplex PCR, while TCRdb's copy carries only in-frame clones and drops some. The data hold over 100,000 clones, with 65% to 75% observed a single time. Sample: PBMCs. Receptors originate from a man younger than 40 in good health and CMV-seropositive.

This chain joins TRBV28 and TRBJ2-3; 7 bases fit TRBD2. V lost 10 bases, J lost 2 bases, and 6 bases stayed unmatched. The CDR3 spans 13 residues. Looked up from germline, CDR1 is MDHEN and CDR2 is SYDVKM. The CDR3 spells CATSGGDTDTQYF. The CDR3 nucleotides read TGTGCCACCTCGGGAGGAGACACAGATACGCAGTATTTT.

The rearrangement uses TRBV7-2 and TRBJ2-7; D is undetermined. CDR1 and CDR2 from the germline V gene are SGHTA and FQGNSA. The CDR3 loop spans 12 amino acids. Between the trimmed V and J ends, which lost 5 bases and 7 bases, there was a span of 12 bases. CDR3: CASSPRLGEQYF. In DNA, the CDR3 is TGTGCCAGCAGCCCCCGACTCGGGGAGCAGTACTTC.

This clone was counted once. The chain combines TRBV19 with TRBJ2-7, with 7 bases identical to TRBD2. The CDR3 length is 13 residues. In germline, CDR1 is LNHDA, CDR2 SQIVND (reference sequence). V lost 5 bases, J lost 2 bases, and 3 bases stayed unmatched. CDR3 in DNA: TGTGCCAGTAGTTGGCGGGGGACCTACGAGCAGTACTTC. Translated, it gives CASSWRGTYEQYF.

The chain joins TRBV5-1 to TRBJ1-2; D not resolved. The V and J ends lost 5 bases and 6 bases respectively, with 14 bases between them. The V gene's germline CDR1 is SGHRS and CDR2 YFSETQ. The CDR3 has 13 residues. In DNA, the CDR3 is TGCGCCAGCAGTAAAGAGGGCAGTCATGGCTACACCTTC. As protein: CASSKEGSHGYTF.

The V and J genes are TRBV2 and TRBJ2-1, with D maybe TRBD2 (5 bases). There are 13 residues in the CDR3. V was trimmed by 7 bases and J by 3 bases, leaving 10 bases between them. Germline assignment: CDR1 SNHLY and CDR2 FYNNEI. The CDR3 DNA sequence: TGTGCCAGCACTCTTCGGGGCTACAATGAGCAGTTCTTC. This gives the protein CASTLRGYNEQFF.